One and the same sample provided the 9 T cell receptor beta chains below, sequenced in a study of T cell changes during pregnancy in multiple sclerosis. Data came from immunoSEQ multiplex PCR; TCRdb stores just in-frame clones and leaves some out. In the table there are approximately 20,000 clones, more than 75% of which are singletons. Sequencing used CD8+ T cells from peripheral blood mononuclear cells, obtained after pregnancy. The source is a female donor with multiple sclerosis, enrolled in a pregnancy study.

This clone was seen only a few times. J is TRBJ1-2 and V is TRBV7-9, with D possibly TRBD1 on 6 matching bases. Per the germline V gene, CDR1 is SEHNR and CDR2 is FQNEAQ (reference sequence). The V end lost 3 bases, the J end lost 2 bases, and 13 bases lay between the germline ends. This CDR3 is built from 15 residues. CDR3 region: CASSFSGGLNYGYTF. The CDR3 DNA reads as TGTGCCAGCAGCTTTTCCGGGGGGCTAAACTATGGCTACACCTTC.

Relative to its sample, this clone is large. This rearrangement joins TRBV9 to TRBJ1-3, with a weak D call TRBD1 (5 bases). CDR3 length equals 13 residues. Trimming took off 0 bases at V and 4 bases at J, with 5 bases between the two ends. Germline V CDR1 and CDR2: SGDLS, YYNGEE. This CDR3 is CASSVDRGNTIYF. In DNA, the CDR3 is TGTGCCAGCAGCGTAGACAGGGGAAACACCATATATTTT.

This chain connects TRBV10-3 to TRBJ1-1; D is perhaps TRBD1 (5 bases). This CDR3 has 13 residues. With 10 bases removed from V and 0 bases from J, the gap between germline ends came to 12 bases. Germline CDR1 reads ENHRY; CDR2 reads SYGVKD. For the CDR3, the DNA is TGTGCCACCGCGGGGCAACTGAACACTGAAGCTTTCTTT. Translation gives CATAGQLNTEAFF.

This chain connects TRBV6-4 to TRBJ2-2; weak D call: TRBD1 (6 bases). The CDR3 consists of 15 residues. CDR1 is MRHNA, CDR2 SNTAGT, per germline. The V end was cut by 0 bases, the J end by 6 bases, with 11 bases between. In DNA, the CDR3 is TGTGCCAGCAGTGACTCGGCGTGGGGGCCCGGGGAGCTGTTTTTT. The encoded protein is CASSDSAWGPGELFF.

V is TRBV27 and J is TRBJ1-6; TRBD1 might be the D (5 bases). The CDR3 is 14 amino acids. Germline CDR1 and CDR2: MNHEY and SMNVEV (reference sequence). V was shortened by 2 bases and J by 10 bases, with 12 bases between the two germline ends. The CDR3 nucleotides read TGTGCCAGCAGTTTAGGGGGGATTGGGTCACCCCTCCACTTT. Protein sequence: CASSLGGIGSPLHF.

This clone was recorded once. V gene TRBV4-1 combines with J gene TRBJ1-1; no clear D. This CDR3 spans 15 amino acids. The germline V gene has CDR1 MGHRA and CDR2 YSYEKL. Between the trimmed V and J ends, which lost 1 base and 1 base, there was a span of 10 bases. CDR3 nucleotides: TGCGCCAGCAGCCAAGTGGCGGCCGGGAACACTGAAGCTTTCTTT. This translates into CASSQVAAGNTEAFF.

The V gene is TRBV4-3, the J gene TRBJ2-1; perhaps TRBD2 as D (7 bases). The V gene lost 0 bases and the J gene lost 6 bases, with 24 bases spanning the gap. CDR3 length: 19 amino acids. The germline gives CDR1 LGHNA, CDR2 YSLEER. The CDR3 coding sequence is TGCGCCAGCAGCCAAGATCTGACCGGGGGCGGGAGACTTAGCAATGAGCAGTTCTTC. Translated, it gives CASSQDLTGGGRLSNEQFF.

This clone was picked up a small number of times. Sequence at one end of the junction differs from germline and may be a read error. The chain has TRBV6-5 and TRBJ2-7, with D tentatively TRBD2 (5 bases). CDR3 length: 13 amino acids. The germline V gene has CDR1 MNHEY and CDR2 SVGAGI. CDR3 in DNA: TGTACCAGCGGAGGCCTGCCTTTTATCGAGCAGTACTTC. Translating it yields CTSGGLPFIEQYF.

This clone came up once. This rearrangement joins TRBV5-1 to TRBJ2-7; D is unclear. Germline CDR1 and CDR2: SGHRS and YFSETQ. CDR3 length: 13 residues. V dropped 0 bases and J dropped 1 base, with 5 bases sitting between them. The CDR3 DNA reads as TGCGCCAGCAGCTTGGTTCCGTCCTACGAGCAGTACTTC. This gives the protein CASSLVPSYEQYF.